Below are 18 T cell receptor beta chains sequenced from a single sample in a study of cytomegalovirus exposure and HLA in healthy donors. Vbeta (60) and Jbeta (13) primers were used in the PCR. Profiling relied on immunoSEQ multiplex PCR, and the TCRdb table lists in-frame clones only, not all of them. The top ten clones hold about 13% of a sample with 100,000 to 150,000 clones, 77% of them seen once. Sample: PBMCs. These receptor sequences come from a woman in her 40s in good health and CMV-seropositive.

This clone was observed a few times. The chain has TRBV2 and TRBJ1-5; perhaps TRBD1 as D (6 bases). V dropped 5 bases and J dropped 2 bases, with 13 bases sitting between them. The CDR3 is 15 residues long. Germline V gene sequence: CDR1 SNHLY, CDR2 FYNNEI. The CDR3 region has the DNA TGTGCCAGCAGTCTGGGGGGGGCAGGCAATCAGCCCCAGCATTTT. This gives the protein CASSLGGAGNQPQHF.

The CDR3 nucleotides read TGCGCCAGCAGCGGGACAACAAACACTGGGGCCAACGTCCTGACTTTC. Its translation: CASSGTTNTGANVLTF. The chain is built from TRBV5-1 and TRBJ2-6, with D perhaps matching TRBD1 (6 bases). The CDR3 is made up of 16 amino acids. Trimming stripped 4 bases from V and 2 bases from J, with 13 bases between. Germline V gene data show CDR1 as SGHRS and CDR2 as YFSETQ.

The chain joins TRBV14 to TRBJ1-1; TRBD1 aligns across 8 bases. Germline CDR1 SGHDN, CDR2 FVKESK. The CDR3 has 15 residues. The V gene end was trimmed by 4 bases and the J gene end by 4 bases; junction bases not matched to a gene: 8. CDR3 residues: CASSLRTGRTTEAFF. As DNA, the CDR3 is TGTGCCAGCAGCCTACGGACAGGGAGGACCACTGAAGCTTTCTTT. Drawing the rest from reference TRBV14 and TRBJ1-1, the complete variable domain is EAGVTQFPSHSVIEKGQTVTLRCDPISGHDNLYWYRRVMGKEIKFLLHFVKESKQDESGMPNNRFLAERTGGTYSTLKVQPAELEDSGVYFCASSLRTGRTTEAFFGQGTRLTVV.

The chain joins TRBV4-1 to TRBJ1-1; 8 bases agree with TRBD1. This CDR3 contains 13 residues. With 5 bases clipped from V and 5 bases from J, the junction kept 4 bases outside the gene matches. The germline gives CDR1 MGHRA, CDR2 YSYEKL. CDR3 sequence (DNA): TGCGCCAGCAGCACAGGGGGAAGGACTGAAGCTTTCTTT. It translates to CASSTGGRTEAFF.

The chain has TRBV6-6 and TRBJ2-7; 7 nucleotides line up with TRBD2. With V trimmed by 0 bases and J by 4 bases, 6 bases remained unmatched. The CDR3 covers 15 residues. Germline V gene lookup returns CDR1 MNHNY and CDR2 SVGAGI (reference sequence). The CDR3 reads CASSYSSSGTYEQYF. The DNA of the CDR3 is TGTGCCAGCAGTTACTCGTCCAGCGGGACTTACGAGCAGTACTTC.

J is TRBJ1-2 and V is TRBV28; D is possibly TRBD1 (6 bases). The germline CDR1 and CDR2 sequences are MDHEN and SYDVKM. The CDR3 extends over 15 amino acids. V dropped 3 bases and J dropped 4 bases, with 15 bases sitting between them. The CDR3 spells CASSFQGSPIYGYTF. Here the CDR3 DNA reads TGTGCCAGCAGTTTTCAGGGGTCCCCAATCTATGGCTACACCTTC.

J is TRBJ2-1 and V is TRBV28, with TRBD2 matching over 8 bases. Germline V gene data show CDR1 as MDHEN and CDR2 as SYDVKM. With V trimmed by 6 bases and J by 3 bases, 7 bases remained unmatched. The CDR3 sequence is 15 residues long. The CDR3 DNA reads TGTGCCAGCAGGGGAGCGGGACTAGTCTACAATGAGCAGTTCTTC. Its translation: CASRGAGLVYNEQFF.

The genes are TRBV4-2 and TRBJ2-5; D is possibly TRBD2 (6 bases). V lost 4 bases and J lost 5, with 11 bases in between. This CDR3 spans 13 amino acids. Germline V gene sequence: CDR1 LGHNA, CDR2 YNFKEQ. CDR3 in amino acids: CASSRDSSETQYF. The CDR3 nucleotides are TGTGCCAGCAGCCGGGACTCCTCGGAGACCCAGTACTTC.

In the case of this clone: This CDR3 is missing its conserved last phenylalanine or tryptophan, likely due to a read error. The rearrangement uses TRBV5-6 and TRBJ2-7, with TRBD2 identical over 9 bases. The CDR3 totals 15 residues. The V and J ends lost 5 bases and 3 bases, in that order; junction bases with no gene match: 9. Germline V gene sequence: CDR1 SGHDT, CDR2 YYEEEE. This chain's CDR3 is CASSPAGGSGYEQYL. Here the CDR3 DNA reads TGTGCCAGCAGTCCCGCGGGGGGGTCGGGCTACGAGCAGTACCTC.

The J gene is TRBJ2-6, the V gene TRBV28; D is unclear. Germline CDR1 MDHEN, CDR2 SYDVKM. The CDR3 is 16 residues long. V gave up 6 bases and J gave up 0 bases, with 12 bases separating them. CDR3 DNA: TGTGCCAGCAGGACTGATACATACTCTGGGGCCAACGTCCTGACTTTC. Protein sequence: CASRTDTYSGANVLTF.

The chain joins TRBV18 to TRBJ2-7; the match to TRBD1 covers 7 bases. The germline V gene encodes CDR1 KGHSH and CDR2 LQKENI. The CDR3 has 14 residues. The V gene end was trimmed by 3 bases and the J gene end by 9 bases; junction bases not matched to a gene: 11. The CDR3 spells CASSPGQIFTGQYF. DNA of the CDR3: TGTGCCAGCTCACCGGGACAGATATTTACGGGGCAGTACTTC.

The rearrangement joins TRBV28 to TRBJ2-2, with a weak D call TRBD2 (5 bases). Trimming took off 6 bases at V and 6 bases at J, with 20 bases between the two ends. The germline gives CDR1 MDHEN, CDR2 SYDVKM. The CDR3 runs 16 residues. CDR3 sequence: CASSPVPLGLSGELFF. The CDR3 nucleotides read TGTGCCAGCAGCCCCGTACCCCTCGGACTTTCCGGGGAGCTGTTTTTT. Full variable domain (outside the CDR3, taken from reference TRBV28 and TRBJ2-2): DVKVTQSSRYLVKRTGEKVFLECVQDMDHENMFWYRQDPGLGLRLIYFSYDVKMKEKGDIPEGYSVSREKKERFSLILESASTNQTSMYLCASSPVPLGLSGELFFGEGSRLTVL.

Only a few counts were recorded for this clone. The gene calls are TRBV5-1 and TRBJ2-5, with D possibly matching TRBD2 (5 bases). V was pared by 4 bases and J by 2 bases, with 18 bases between. Germline V CDR1 and CDR2: SGHRS, YFSETQ. The CDR3 spans 16 residues. The CDR3 nucleotides read TGCGCCAGCAGCCCGGGGTTTACCGCAGTACAAGAGACCCAGTACTTC. Translating gives CASSPGFTAVQETQYF.

This chain connects TRBV9 to TRBJ2-3; tentatively, D is TRBD2 (5 bases). The CDR3 is 16 residues long. V lost 0 bases and J lost 2, with 13 bases in between. The germline CDR1 and CDR2 sequences are SGDLS and YYNGEE. The CDR3 region has the DNA TGTGCCAGCAGCGTAGGAGTGGGAGCGTACACAGATACGCAGTATTTT. Amino acids: CASSVGVGAYTDTQYF. Full variable domain (outside the CDR3, taken from reference TRBV9 and TRBJ2-3): DSGVTQTPKHLITATGQRVTLRCSPRSGDLSVYWYQQSLDQGLQFLIQYYNGEERAKGNILERFSAQQFPDLHSELNLSSLELGDSALYFCASSVGVGAYTDTQYFGPGTRLTVL.

The chain employs TRBV5-8 and TRBJ2-1, with 8 bases that match TRBD2. The V segment lost 4 bases and the J segment 12 bases; nucleotides outside the gene matches: 3. The germline V gene has CDR1 SGHTS and CDR2 YDEGEE. This CDR3 comprises 11 residues. The CDR3 DNA follows: TGTGCCAGCAGCCTCCGGGGGGGGCAGTTCTTC. Protein: CASSLRGGQFF. Full variable domain (missing parts from reference TRBV5-8 and TRBJ2-1): EAGVTQSPTHLIKTRGQQATLRCSPISGHTSVYWYQQALGLGLQFLLWYDEGEERNRGNFPPRFSGRQFPNYSSELNVNALELEDSALYLCASSLRGGQFFGPGTRLTVL.

This clone was recorded a few times. The rearrangement links TRBV20-1 to TRBJ1-2; D might be TRBD1 (6 bases). V lost 6 bases and J lost 6, with 11 bases in between. Looked up from germline, CDR1 is DFQATT and CDR2 is SNEGSKA (reference sequence). CDR3 length: 11 residues. Written as DNA, the CDR3 is TGCAGTGCCGACACAGGGAATGGCTACACCTTC. It is translated as CSADTGNGYTF.

This rearrangement joins TRBV11-2 to TRBJ2-5; D uncertain. The last part of the DNA fits TRBJ2-7 better; the J call may be wrong. The germline gives CDR1 SGHAT, CDR2 FQNNGV. This CDR3 has 13 residues. The CDR3 is CASSLAPPYEQYF. The CDR3 bases are TGTGCCAGCAGCTTAGCCCCTCCCTACGAGCAGTACTTC.

The V gene is TRBV5-4, the J gene TRBJ1-1; 7 bases fit TRBD1. This CDR3 region has 15 residues. Germline assignment: CDR1 SGHNT and CDR2 YYREEE (reference sequence). Trimming at V came to 3 bases and at J to 3 bases, leaving 8 bases not matched to a gene. The CDR3 sequence: CASSSGTVSYTEAFF. The CDR3 nucleotides are TGTGCCAGCAGCTCCGGGACAGTGTCTTACACTGAAGCTTTCTTT.